This T cell receptor (beta chain) derives from a study of blood T cell repertoires in COVID-19 (dated by TCRdb to the early 2020s). Notes on the research overall: Samples from collaborators originated in the United States, Italy and Spain and spanned both the acute and convalescent phases of COVID-19. Deeply sampled blood TCRbeta repertoires from subjects exposed to, actively infected with, or recovered from COVID-19 were included in the dataset. Where HLA class I and class II types were available, the types were taken from metadata supplied by the sample provider, not from assay-based typing. Samples came from the ongoing ImmuneRACE study (first 160 participants) plus 1,254 subjects from 6 global collaborators. Nearly every sample came with metadata listing a de-identified subject ID, COVID-19 status, age in years and sex. The repertoires were released in a freely available public database intended as a resource for research on the immune response to SARS-CoV-2. The prospective study material was composed of cDNA or gDNA derived from T cells, B-cell-depleted T cells, or PBMCs. Study-wide findings and limitations: The amount of clinical and demographic metadata varied by source and participant and was provided uncurated.

The immunoSEQ Assay, a bias-controlled multiplex PCR, was used to amplify TCRbeta CDR3 regions from genomic DNA. The source study handled its data this way. Nucleated cell counts per sample were estimated from amplification of reference gene primers within the assay. Sequence reads were collapsed and filtered to measure the absolute abundance of every unique TCRbeta CDR3 rearrangement. For each sample, productive Simpson clonality was calculated by taking the square root of Simpson's diversity index across productive rearrangements. What TCRdb holds here is the immuneACCESS table cut down to in-frame rearrangements. Part of the clones is not present; checked against another copy, under half of the missing clones reflect an unresolved V gene, and the others are unexplained. V, J and clone size reflect that table, while D and trimming were determined from the DNA. In this sample the table shows under 200,000 clones, approximately 90% of which occur a single time. The ten largest make up 0.5% to 0.55% of the sample.

Each collaborating institution followed its own protocols to collect whole blood in K2EDTA tubes. For TCRbeta analysis, collaborator samples were shipped as frozen whole blood, as isolated PBMCs, or as DNA extracted from either sample type. Including cysteine and phenylalanine, the CDR3 has 13 amino acids. Only the CDR3 region is kept as DNA, spanning 39 bases read in frame from base 1. Per the germline V gene (reference sequence), LGHDT is the CDR1 and YNNKEL is the CDR2. Cut back by 5 bases and 1 base, the V and J ends lie 6 bases apart. Remarks on this clone: Its antigen is currently not known. Per-nucleotide qualities are absent, and no much larger clonotype sits a single base away.

The rearranged segments are TRBV3-1 (or the pseudogene TRBV3-2) and TRBJ2-1, with the D gene too uncertain to name. The sequence derives from a man aged 45 to 65 with acute or convalescent COVID-19. The sample was peripheral blood. In nucleotide form, the sequence is TGTGCCAGCAGCGCGGTGTCCTACAATGAGCAGTTCTTC. Its product reads: CASSAVSYNEQFF.